These 21 T cell receptor beta chains were sequenced from one sample in a study of T-cell reconstitution after alpha-beta-depleted transplantation in children (dated by TCRdb to the mid-2010s). Explained via the paper, the treatment or condition label denotes: allogeneic hematopoietic cell transplantation with graft depleted of TCRalphabeta T cells and CD19 B cells. The library was made by PCR. The data were produced on an Illumina HiSeq 2500. Molecular barcoding was employed in the preparation of TCR libraries, with unique molecular identifiers being used to normalize TCRbeta repertoire quantification. Starting from the raw public reads, TCRdb applied fastp trimming at Q25, assembled clones with MiXCR and retained in-frame beta chains. Duplicate CDR3 protein sequences are folded into a single record with the most common DNA and genes. The sample table contains fewer than 550,000 distinct CDR3 sequences; only one count was recorded for 9.5% to 12% of them. The ten most abundant clones make up 13% to 15% of the sample.

Sequenced here: PBMCs, mostly from graft donor cells, sampled 180 days after TCRalphabeta/CD19-depleted stem cell transplant. These receptors originate from a female patient aged 2-10 years who had a stem cell transplant for aplastic anemia, so the T cells may come from the graft donor.

The rearrangement joins TRBV5-1 to TRBJ2-1; 14 bases line up with TRBD2. This CDR3 is built from 16 residues. The J segment lost 8 bases and the V segment lost 4 bases, leaving 8 bases of the junction unmatched. The germline V gene encodes CDR1 SGHRS and CDR2 YFSETQ. CDR3 DNA: TGCGCCAGCAGCCTGGAAGGGGGACTAGCGGGAGATGAGCAGTTCTTC. Amino acids: CASSLEGGLAGDEQFF.

V is TRBV25-1 and J is TRBJ2-1, with D possibly being TRBD1 or TRBD2 (7 bases each). Germline lookup yields CDR1 MGHDK and CDR2 SYGVNS. The CDR3 is 18 amino acids. Trimming cost V 6 bases and J 1 base, with 22 bases left between them. The CDR3 protein is CASSRGSGGRGSYNEQFF. Here the CDR3 DNA reads TGTGCCAGCAGCAGGGGGTCAGGCGGGAGAGGGTCCTACAATGAGCAGTTCTTC.

This clonotype occurred a few times. The chain employs TRBV12-3 or TRBV12-4 and TRBJ2-4, with a weak D call TRBD1 (6 bases). This CDR3 comprises 14 residues. V was clipped by 7 bases and J by 5 bases, with 15 bases between them. This chain's CDR3 is CASNPRGHQNIQYF. For the CDR3, the DNA is TGTGCCAGCAACCCCCGGGGACACCAAAACATTCAGTACTTC.

This clonotype turned up a few times. The genes are TRBV7-8 and TRBJ2-2; D is undetermined. The CDR3 length is 18 residues. Germline CDR1 and CDR2: SGHVS and FQNEAQ. Trimming took off 0 bases at V and 2 bases at J, with 16 bases between the two ends. DNA for the CDR3: TGTGCCAGCAGCTTAGCGATGAGGCGCCAGATTAACACCGGGGAGCTGTTTTTT. Translated, it gives CASSLAMRRQINTGELFF.

The chain employs TRBV20-1 and TRBJ2-1; D remains ambiguous. CDR3 length: 14 residues. Germline CDR1 DFQATT, CDR2 SNEGSKA (reference sequence). V lost 1 base to trimming and J lost 3 bases, with 10 bases between them. This CDR3 reads CSARGSRDYNEQFF. The CDR3 bases are TGCAGTGCTAGAGGCAGCAGAGACTACAATGAGCAGTTCTTC.

The rearrangement joins TRBV7-9 to TRBJ2-1; 7 bases are shared with TRBD2. The CDR3 sequence is 16 residues long. V dropped 5 bases and J dropped 6; count of bases not matched to a gene: 13. Germline CDR1 is SEHNR and CDR2 is FQNEAQ (reference sequence). The CDR3 reads CASSSLAVDESNEQFF. Written as DNA, the CDR3 is TGTGCCAGCAGCAGCCTAGCGGTAGACGAGTCCAATGAGCAGTTCTTC.

For this clonotype: This may arise from a read error, as a much more abundant clone is one base away. No conserved phenylalanine or tryptophan ends this CDR3, so it is likely a read error. The J gene is TRBJ2-7, the V gene TRBV12-3 or TRBV12-4; TRBD2 matches 11 bases. This CDR3 is built from 15 residues. V was pared by 5 bases and J by 1 base, with 4 bases of the junction left unmatched. The CDR3 region has the DNA TGTGCCAGCAGTCCCACTAGCGGGAGTTCCTACGAGCAGTACTTG. This sequence encodes CASSPTSGSSYEQYL.

This clonotype appeared once. The gene calls are TRBV28 and TRBJ1-5, with D possibly matching TRBD1 (5 bases). The V end lost 5 bases, the J end lost 4 bases, and 15 bases lay between the germline ends. The CDR3 covers 15 residues. Looked up from germline, CDR1 is MDHEN and CDR2 is SYDVKM. CDR3 loop: CASSPGTYLNQPQHF. The CDR3 bases are TGTGCCAGCAGTCCCGGGACTTACCTTAATCAGCCCCAGCATTTT.

Concerning this clonotype: The conserved phenylalanine or tryptophan normally closing the CDR3 is absent here, so this likely arose from a read error. The genes are TRBV29-1 and TRBJ2-3; 12 bases fit TRBD2. The ends lost 6 bases at V and 4 bases at J; junction bases unmatched: 8. This CDR3 contains 15 residues. The germline CDR1 and CDR2 sequences are SQVTM and ANQGSEA. The CDR3 bases are TGCAGCGTGAACGAACTAGCGGGGGGTTCAGATACGCAGTATTAT. Translation gives CSVNELAGGSDTQYY.

This clonotype was recorded a few times. This chain links TRBV20-1 with TRBJ2-1; 9 bases fit TRBD1. Trimming cost V 1 base and J 1 base; bases outside gene matches: 2. This CDR3 region has 15 residues. Looked up from germline, CDR1 is DFQATT and CDR2 is SNEGSKA (reference sequence). In DNA form, the CDR3 reads TGCAGTGCTAGAGCCGGGACAGGGTCCTACAATGAGCAGTTCTTC. Translating gives CSARAGTGSYNEQFF.

This rearrangement joins TRBV20-1 to TRBJ2-3; D remains ambiguous. CDR1 and CDR2 from the germline V gene are DFQATT and SNEGSKA (reference sequence). The CDR3 runs to 16 residues. Trimming removed 3 bases from V and 2 bases from J, with 18 bases in between. CDR3 residues: CSARDYRIFPTDTQYF. The CDR3, as DNA: TGCAGTGCTAGGGATTATCGGATCTTTCCCACAGATACGCAGTATTTT.

This clonotype was seen a handful of times. The rearrangement links TRBV28 to TRBJ2-5, with D unclear. Germline CDR1 reads MDHEN; CDR2 reads SYDVKM. Trimming shortened V by 6 bases and J by 0 bases, and 20 bases separated the two germline ends. CDR3 length: 17 residues. Here the CDR3 DNA reads TGTGCCAGCAGCCCCAACTTCTCCGGGCGTTACCAAGAGACCCAGTACTTC. It encodes CASSPNFSGRYQETQYF.

This clonotype was seen only a few times. This chain joins TRBV11-2 and TRBJ2-1, with no clear D. Trimming shortened V by 4 bases and J by 13 bases, and 11 bases separated the two germline ends. The CDR3 runs 11 residues. The germline V gene has CDR1 SGHAT and CDR2 FQNNGV. The CDR3: CASSSPTAQFF. The CDR3 bases are TGTGCCAGCAGCTCACCTACGGCTCAGTTCTTC.

This clonotype has only a few counts. The chain links TRBV6-1 to TRBJ1-4; D is possibly TRBD1 (5 bases). The CDR3 runs 16 residues. Trimming shortened V by 6 bases and J by 4 bases, and 18 bases separated the two germline ends. Germline CDR1 and CDR2: MNHNS and SASEGT. CDR3 bases: TGTGCCAGCAGCAATAGGGGAGGGCGGAGTAATGAAAAACTGTTTTTT. It codes for CASSNRGGRSNEKLFF.

The V call is TRBV28, the J call TRBJ2-1; 7 nucleotides agree with TRBD2. Germline V gene data show CDR1 as MDHEN and CDR2 as SYDVKM. With 2 bases clipped from V and 0 bases from J, the junction kept 7 bases outside the gene matches. The CDR3 totals 17 residues. The CDR3 here is CASSLLTSASSYNEQFF. CDR3 nucleotide sequence: TGTGCCAGCAGTTTACTCACTAGCGCCAGCTCCTACAATGAGCAGTTCTTC.

J is TRBJ1-5 and V is TRBV5-1, with unresolved D. Between the trimmed V and J ends, which lost 0 bases and 0 bases, there was a span of 10 bases. The CDR3 runs to 16 residues. From germline, CDR1 is SGHRS and CDR2 YFSETQ. The CDR3 loop is CASSLVGQYSNQPQHF. The CDR3, as DNA: TGCGCCAGCAGCTTGGTAGGCCAGTATAGCAATCAGCCCCAGCATTTT. The full variable domain, in which reference TRBV5-1 and TRBJ1-5 provide the parts outside the CDR3, is KAGVTQTPRYLIKTRGQQVTLSCSPISGHRSVSWYQQTPGQGLQFLFEYFSETQRNKGNFPGRFSGRQFSNSRSEMNVSTLELGDSALYLCASSLVGQYSNQPQHFGDGTRLSIL.

The V gene is TRBV20-1, the J gene TRBJ2-3; D remains ambiguous. The germline V and J ends were trimmed by 6 bases and 3 bases, with 13 bases remaining between them. The CDR3 has 13 amino acids. Per the germline V gene, CDR1 is DFQATT and CDR2 is SNEGSKA (reference sequence). In DNA form, the CDR3 reads TGCAGTGCCCCGACCCAATTGACAGATACGCAGTATTTT. Protein: CSAPTQLTDTQYF.

This rearrangement joins TRBV28 to TRBJ2-7; TRBD1 agrees at 10 bases. Trimming cost V 0 bases and J 5 bases; bases outside gene matches: 4. The CDR3 runs to 15 residues. Germline CDR1 MDHEN, CDR2 SYDVKM. CDR3 DNA sequence: TGTGCCAGCAGTTTATGGACAGGGGGCAGGGACGAGCAGTACTTC. Its protein product is CASSLWTGGRDEQYF.

This clonotype showed up just a few times. This chain uses TRBV7-2 with TRBJ2-5; 7 nucleotides line up with TRBD2. The germline V gene has CDR1 SGHTA and CDR2 FQGNSA. V shed 5 bases, J shed 7 bases, and the junction held 13 bases outside the gene matches. This CDR3 has 15 amino acids. CDR3 sequence: CASSRRGQERGTQYF. The CDR3 nucleotides read TGTGCCAGCAGCCGCCGGGGTCAGGAGCGGGGGACCCAGTACTTC.

The J gene is TRBJ2-2, the V gene TRBV6-1; no clear D gene. Per germline, CDR1 MNHNS and CDR2 SASEGT. Trimming pared 4 bases from V and 7 bases from J, leaving 10 bases between. The CDR3 sequence is 13 residues long. Here the CDR3 reads CASSATVNGELFF. As DNA, the CDR3 is TGTGCCAGCAGTGCCACAGTGAACGGGGAGCTGTTTTTT.

The rearrangement uses TRBV9 and TRBJ1-2; D uncertain. From germline, CDR1 is SGDLS and CDR2 YYNGEE. Between the trimmed V and J ends, which lost 0 bases and 0 bases, there was a span of 15 bases. The CDR3 has 17 amino acids. As DNA, the CDR3 is TGTGCCAGCAGCGTAGTGTCTCTTCCCCTCTCTAACTATGGCTACACCTTC. The encoded protein is CASSVVSLPLSNYGYTF.